This T cell receptor (beta chain) was documented in a study of cytomegalovirus exposure and HLA in healthy donors (dated by TCRdb to about 2017). Context from the whole study: In an earlier analysis of some 610 of the donors, about 260 Gb of sequence data and 90 million to 120 million unique TCR beta sequences from about 190 million T cells were reported. An early release covering more than 500 HLA-typed donors comprised roughly 300 gigabases of sequencing data and roughly 85 million unique TCR sequences. Of the approximately 400 genotyped donors, 81% fell in the genetic ancestry cluster associated with self-reported Caucasian donors. The aim of the study was to test whether cataloging public T cell receptors could identify signatures of past pathogen exposure. The T cell repertoires of under 700 subjects were profiled by immunosequencing and related to cytomegalovirus serostatus. A separate validation cohort of roughly 130 different subjects was used in addition to the 666-subject first cohort. The study combined high-throughput TCR immunosequencing, statistical association of individual TCRs with disease status, and machine learning to predict cytomegalovirus infection status. In a later analysis, previously published TCR beta repertoires from 500 to 750 donors were re-analyzed and high-resolution HLA genotyping was added so that TCR occurrence patterns could be studied. The later analysis used no new phenotypic data to find candidate immune exposures, relying instead on TCR beta sequences and their occurrence across donors. To decide whether each TCR beta V gene segment behaved as functional or pseudogenic, an earlier analysis of some 600 of the donors relied on high-throughput TCR beta sequencing. Donor age, sex, ethnicity and CMV serostatus were compiled together with the repertoire data. A later genetic analysis took genome-wide SNP genotypes for 398 of the 666 donors and used that subset as a discovery cohort. Every repertoire in the discovery cohort had been generated on one and the same sequencing platform. Class I and class II HLA loci were covered by the typing at four-digit resolution. Typing coverage varied by locus: roughly 629-640 donors for A, B, C, DRB1 and DQB1; more than 500 for DQA1; around 570 for DPA1; roughly 450 for DPB1. Because of strong linkage in the cohort, five DR-DQ haplotypes were treated as single units for association and clustering. On average, around 230,000 unique TCR beta nucleotide sequences were sequenced per donor among 350 to 400 genotyped donors of the cohort, with about 17% of those sequences being non-productive. Results the study describes overall, beyond this receptor: Specific HLA alleles were associated with 18,000 or so TCR beta sequences at a false discovery rate of 0.05 in a later analysis. A later analysis reported that several top co-occurrence clusters appeared linked to parvovirus B19, influenza, CMV and Epstein-Barr virus. The earlier analysis of nearly 600 of the donors excluded 15 to 20 rarely observed V segments, including chromosome 9 orphons, because counts were too low. Correlated functional status among segregating V segments might be attributable to linkage disequilibrium, but an unknown experimental factor could not be ruled out. HLA typing was unavailable for some donors at each locus, so association tests used only the typed subset. While some public TCRs were present in many individuals, most TCR sequences turned up only very rarely across donors. Broadly in line with IMGT annotations, most TCR beta V segments showed up in productive rearrangements about 87% or about 30% of the time in an earlier analysis of a few hundred of the donors. In the study, some 160 TCR beta chains were listed as associated with cytomegalovirus. The sequencing pipeline was judged likely to have produced a cluster of highly shared sequence variants as a technical artifact. Presence/absence analyses assumed roughly uniform sequencing depth across donors, an assumption that may not hold. The classifier was reported to diagnose cytomegalovirus status with high specificity and sensitivity in both the original cohort and the validation cohort. A few of the identified cytomegalovirus-associated TCR beta chains were confirmed in vitro to be specific for cytomegalovirus antigens. CMV serostatus was the only immune exposure information available for the cohort. When HLA alleles, especially DR and DQ, strongly co-occurred, TCR associations were difficult to assign to individual alleles. An association between a missense DCLRE1C variant and V-gene and J-gene trimming of TCR beta chains was found in a later genetic analysis and replicated in an independent cohort. According to a later analysis, TCR association rates differed among HLA loci, with DRB1 alleles showing the most associated TCRs and HLA-C alleles showing the fewest. The authors suggested that the approach could potentially be extended to other disease states and immunological phenotypes. A further reported finding was that TCR beta sequences accurately predicted the HLA-A and HLA-B alleles for most subjects in the first cohort. In a later analysis, HLA-associated TCR beta chains showed more clonal expansion and lower generation probabilities than non-associated chains that were equally common. Because the 87-base-pair reads could not distinguish some IMGT-functional V segments, including TRBV6-2 and TRBV6-3, those segments were excluded. A later genetic analysis reported fewer N-insertions in productive TCRs among donors in an Asian-associated ancestry cluster than the approximately 700-donor mean. This cohort had only TCR beta chains sequenced, and the lack of alpha or paired-chain data limited which features could be detected. In a later analysis, most CMV-associated TCR beta chains were found to appear HLA-restricted, with HLA associations seemingly driven largely by CMV exposure.

The CDR3 has 14 amino acids, counting the end cysteine and phenylalanine. Only the CDR3 DNA stays, 42 bases, in frame from base 1. Looking up the germline V gene yields CDR1 MDHEN and CDR2 SYDVKM. Trimming costs V 1 base and J 8 bases, and their ends lie 14 bases apart. In total, approximately 700 healthy bone marrow donors made up the cohort. At the time of sampling, every cohort member was nominally healthy, though immune exposures that went unrecorded were likely present. Of the 670 or so cohort members, 289 had a positive CMV serostatus and roughly 370 had a negative one, while no CMV serostatus was recorded for the donor. Each donor provided a peripheral blood sample, and peripheral blood mononuclear cells were used for TCR beta sequencing. The Qiagen DNeasy Blood Extraction Kit was used to extract genomic DNA from the blood cell samples. The method was the immunoSEQ multiplex PCR assay. For the multiplex PCR, a mixture combining 60 forward primers for TCR Vbeta segments and 13 reverse primers for TCR Jbeta segments was used. Amplification of the CDR3 region of rearranged TCR beta genes was performed with a multiplex PCR assay on genomic DNA. On the Illumina HiSeq System, the amplified TCR beta libraries were sequenced as 87-base-pair reads. The study's own analysis went as follows. A later analysis counted about 80 million unique TCR beta chains across the 550 to 700 repertoires, and roughly 10 million of these chains were shared by at least two donors. A nearest-neighbor algorithm error-corrected the raw reads and collapsed the reads into unique sequences, merging closely related sequences to remove PCR and sequencing errors. To assign V, D and J gene segments, CDR3 sequences were aligned to IMGT reference sequences. For a sequence to be retained, a match of at least six nucleotides to both a V gene segment and a J gene segment was required. Rearrangements were classified as productive when the CDR3 lacked stop codons and remained in frame with V and J, and all other rearrangements were classified as non-productive. Following IMGT convention, CDR3 was defined as the stretch from the second conserved V-encoded cysteine up to the conserved J-encoded phenylalanine. In an earlier analysis of some 550 of the donors, sequences lacking an unambiguous match to a single V gene segment were excluded. An earlier analysis of approximately 590 of the donors called V segments functional above 56.7% productive rearrangements and segregating when the between-donor standard deviation exceeded 5%. A statistical classification framework was built to diagnose cytomegalovirus status from the catalog of TCR beta chain sequences. V and J gene assignment, in a later analysis, came from comparing TCR nucleotide sequences with IMGT/GENE-DB human TR gene sequences. A later analysis assigned CDR3 sequences and most-parsimonious VDJ recombination scenarios with the TCRdist pipeline. In a later analysis, every TCR beta chain was defined by the combination of its CDR3 amino acid sequence and its V-gene family, and reads without a unique V-gene family were dropped. In a later analysis, 450 to 600 highly shared, low-generation-probability nucleotide sequences were removed to address suspected cross-contamination and a sequencing artifact. In a later analysis, a clonal expansion index was calculated for each public chain from normalized within-repertoire ranks of inferred template counts. A later analysis computed generation probabilities with a VDJ recombination model fitted to out-of-frame rearrangements, and checked the results against IGoR. In a later analysis, hypergeometric tests were used to score TCR-TCR, TCR-HLA and TCR-CMV co-occurrence, with a repertoire-size bias correction applied to TCR pairs. False discovery rates were estimated in a later analysis by permuting HLA or CMV assignments 20 times. In a later analysis, co-occurring TCRs were grouped using DBSCAN, with TCRdist sequence similarity added in when clustering inside HLA-allele-positive subsets. For co-occurrence clustering, repertoires with fewer than 30,000 or more than 120,000 public chains were excluded, along with roughly five repertoires with anomalous nucleotide sharing. TCRdb limited this immuneACCESS table to in-frame rearrangements with V and J called. A share of clones is missing; checked studies link under half to unresolved V genes, and the rest is unexplained. For V, J and clone size, that table is used; D and trimming come from the DNA. The sample profile shows about 150,000 clones; about 76% of them were found once. The ten largest clones add up to around 3.2% of the sample.

Notes on this clone: Its target antigen remains unknown. No much larger clonotype is one base removed from it; base qualities were not supplied.

The sample comprised PBMCs. The source of this sequence is a human donor in good health. Recombination joined TRBV28 with TRBJ1-2; TRBD1 could be the D gene, as 6 bases match. The CDR3 loop reads CASSLYSGDGGYTF. The base sequence is TGTGCCAGCAGTTTATATTCAGGGGATGGGGGCTACACCTTC.